This T cell receptor beta chain comes out of a study of CD8+ T cells in alopecia areata. The study's findings and limits: Tofacitinib significantly brought down scalp clonality and expanded CD8+ clones among top 100.

Treatment described: oral pan-JAK inhibitor, 5-10 mg twice daily. TCR sequencing used cDNA made by reverse transcription of extracted RNA. The repertoire was sequenced with immunoSEQ multiplex PCR; TCRdb's copy has only in-frame clones and lacks some. The sample includes 180,000 or so clones, about 51% of them seen just once. To note about this clone: Antigen unknown.

The trim removed 4 bases at V and 3 bases at J, leaving 9 bases unmatched. This CDR3 region has 15 residues. Germline CDR1 is MNHEY and CDR2 is SMNVEV (reference sequence). The receptor was derived from a human donor with alopecia areata. This chain links TRBV27 with TRBJ2-7, with 7 nucleotides matching TRBD1. The input for sequencing was CD8+ T cells sorted from blood, taken around week 54, from a patient treated with tofacitinib. CDR3 region: CASSSSRGMSYEQYF. The CDR3 coding sequence is TGTGCCAGCAGTTCATCCAGGGGGATGAGCTACGAGCAGTACTTC.